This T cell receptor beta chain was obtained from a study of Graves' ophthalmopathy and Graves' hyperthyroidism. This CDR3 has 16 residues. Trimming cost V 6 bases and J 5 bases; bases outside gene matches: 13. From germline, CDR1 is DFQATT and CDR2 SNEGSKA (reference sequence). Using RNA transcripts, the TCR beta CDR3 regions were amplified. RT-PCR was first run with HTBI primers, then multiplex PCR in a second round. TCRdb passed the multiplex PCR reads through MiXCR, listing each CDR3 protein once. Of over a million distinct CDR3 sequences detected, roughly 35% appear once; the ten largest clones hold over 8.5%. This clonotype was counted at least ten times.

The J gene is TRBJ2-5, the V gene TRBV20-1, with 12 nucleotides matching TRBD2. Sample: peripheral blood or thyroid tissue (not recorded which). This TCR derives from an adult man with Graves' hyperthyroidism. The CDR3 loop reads CSAEALTSGGLETQYF. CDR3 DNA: TGCAGTGCCGAGGCCCTGACTAGCGGGGGCTTGGAGACCCAGTACTTC.